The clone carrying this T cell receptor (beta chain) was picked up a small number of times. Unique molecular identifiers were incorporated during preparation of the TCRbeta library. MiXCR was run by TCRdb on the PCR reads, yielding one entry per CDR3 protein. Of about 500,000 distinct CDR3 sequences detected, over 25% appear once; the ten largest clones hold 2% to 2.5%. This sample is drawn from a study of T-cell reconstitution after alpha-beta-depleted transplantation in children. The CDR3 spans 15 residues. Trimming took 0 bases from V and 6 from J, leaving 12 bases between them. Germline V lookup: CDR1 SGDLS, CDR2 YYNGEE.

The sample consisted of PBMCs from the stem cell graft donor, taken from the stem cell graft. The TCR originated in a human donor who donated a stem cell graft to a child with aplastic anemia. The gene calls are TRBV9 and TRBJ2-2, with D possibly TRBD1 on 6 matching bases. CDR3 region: CASSVAAGAAGELFF. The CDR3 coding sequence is TGTGCCAGCAGCGTAGCGGCAGGGGCGGCCGGGGAGCTGTTTTTT.